One T cell receptor beta chain is described in this entry. No antigen is known for it. Base qualities are missing; no much larger clone stands one base away. These data originate in a study of cytomegalovirus exposure and HLA in healthy donors (TCRdb year 2017). Looking at the study overall: An earlier analysis of some 600 of the donors reported over 250 Gb of sequence data and around 100 million unique TCR beta sequences obtained from approximately 180 million T cells. In addition to the first cohort of 650 to 750 subjects, a separate validation cohort of approximately 110 different subjects was used. To decide whether each TCR beta V gene segment behaved as functional or pseudogenic, an earlier analysis of fewer than 750 of the donors relied on high-throughput TCR beta sequencing. HLA typing covered class I and class II loci at four-digit resolution. Every discovery cohort repertoire had been produced on one sequencing platform. Donor age, sex, ethnicity and CMV serostatus were compiled alongside the repertoire data. The T cell repertoires of roughly 660 subjects were profiled by immunosequencing and related to cytomegalovirus serostatus. About 300 gigabases of sequencing data and 70 million to 100 million unique TCR sequences were included in an early release covering roughly 600 HLA-typed donors. To study patterns of TCR occurrence, a later analysis re-analyzed previously published TCR beta repertoires from just over 650 donors and added high-resolution HLA genotyping. On average, approximately 250,000 unique TCR beta nucleotide sequences were sequenced per donor among a few hundred genotyped donors of the cohort, with roughly 20% of those sequences being non-productive. The number of donors typed differed by locus, with about 629-630 for A, B, C, DRB1 and DQB1, 522 for DQA1, 606 for DPA1, and some 470 for DPB1. In the later analysis, no new phenotypic data were used to find candidate immune exposures; instead, reliance was placed on TCR beta sequences and their occurrence across donors. Because of strong linkage in the cohort, roughly 5 DR-DQ haplotypes were treated as single units for association and clustering. High-throughput TCR immunosequencing, statistical association of individual TCRs with disease status, and machine learning were combined to predict cytomegalovirus infection status. A later genetic analysis used genome-wide SNP genotypes for 398 of the 666 donors, treating that subset as a discovery cohort. The study aimed to test whether cataloging public T cell receptors could reveal signatures of past pathogen exposure. The genetic ancestry cluster associated with self-reported Caucasian donors included 81% of the approximately 410 genotyped donors. Here is what the overall study found, with its caveats: Immune exposure information for the cohort was limited to CMV serostatus. A later analysis associated about 17,000 TCR beta sequences with specific HLA alleles at a false discovery rate of 0.05. Because the 87-base-pair reads could not distinguish some IMGT-functional V segments, including TRBV6-2 and TRBV6-3, those segments were excluded. In a later analysis, HLA-associated TCR beta chains were found to be more clonally expanded and to have lower generation probabilities than equally common non-associated chains. In vitro tests confirmed that a few of the cytomegalovirus-associated TCR beta chains recognize cytomegalovirus antigens. A later genetic analysis reported fewer N-insertions in productive TCRs among donors in an Asian-associated ancestry cluster than the roughly 720-donor mean. The sequencing pipeline was judged likely to have produced a cluster of highly shared sequence variants as a technical artifact. It was suggested by the authors that the approach could potentially be generalized to other disease states and immunological phenotypes. A further reported finding was that TCR beta sequences accurately predicted the HLA-A and HLA-B alleles for most subjects in the first cohort. A total of fewer than 200 TCR beta chains were listed by the study as associated with cytomegalovirus. Linkage disequilibrium might explain the correlated functional status among segregating V segments, but an unknown experimental factor could not be excluded. Only TCR beta chains were sequenced in this cohort, and the absence of alpha or paired-chain data limited detectable features. According to a later analysis, TCR association rates differed among HLA loci, with DRB1 alleles showing the most associated TCRs and HLA-C alleles showing the fewest. When HLA alleles, especially DR and DQ, strongly co-occurred, attributing TCR associations to individual alleles was difficult. Cytomegalovirus status was reported to be diagnosed by the classifier with high specificity and sensitivity in both the original and validation cohorts. Several of the top co-occurrence clusters appeared to be linked to parvovirus B19, influenza, CMV and Epstein-Barr virus, according to a later analysis. Because counts were too low, 15 or so rarely observed V segments, including chromosome 9 orphons, were excluded from the earlier analysis of a few hundred of the donors. Presence/absence analyses assumed roughly uniform sequencing depth across donors, an assumption that may not hold. V-gene and J-gene trimming of TCR beta chains was associated with a missense DCLRE1C variant in a later genetic analysis, and the association was replicated in an independent cohort. Most CMV-associated TCR beta chains appeared to be HLA-restricted in a later analysis, and the HLA associations seemed to be driven largely by CMV exposure. Most TCR sequences were observed very rarely across donors, whereas some public TCRs were present in many individuals. Because HLA typing was missing for some donors at each locus, association tests included only the typed subset. In an earlier analysis of around 500 of the donors, most TCR beta V segments appeared in productive rearrangements about 90% or about 30% of the time, broadly matching IMGT annotations.

The library was prepared using the immunoSEQ multiplex PCR assay. For the multiplex PCR, a mixture combining 60 forward primers for TCR Vbeta segments and 13 reverse primers for TCR Jbeta segments was used. The CDR3 region of rearranged TCR beta genes was amplified from genomic DNA with a multiplex PCR assay. On the Illumina HiSeq System, the amplified TCR beta libraries were sequenced as 87-base-pair reads. The study's own analysis went as follows. A later analysis counted approximately 74 million unique TCR beta chains across the 670 or so repertoires, and approximately 11 million of these chains were shared by at least two donors. To remove PCR and sequencing errors, raw reads were error-corrected and collapsed into unique sequences using a nearest-neighbor algorithm that merged closely related sequences. To assign V, D and J gene segments, CDR3 sequences were aligned to IMGT reference sequences. Each retained sequence needed at least a six-nucleotide match to both a V gene segment and a J gene segment. Rearrangements were called productive when the CDR3 lacked stop codons and stayed in frame with V and J; all others were non-productive. Following IMGT convention, CDR3 was defined as the stretch from the second conserved V-encoded cysteine to the conserved J-encoded phenylalanine. The earlier analysis of 500 to 650 of the donors excluded any sequence lacking an unambiguous match to a single V gene segment. An earlier analysis of a few hundred of the donors called V segments functional above 56.7% productive rearrangements and segregating when the between-donor standard deviation exceeded 5%. A statistical classification framework was developed to diagnose cytomegalovirus status using the catalog of TCR beta chain sequences. In a later analysis, TCR nucleotide sequences were compared against IMGT/GENE-DB human TR gene sequences so that V and J genes could be assigned. Using the TCRdist pipeline, a later analysis assigned CDR3 sequences along with most-parsimonious VDJ recombination scenarios. In a later analysis, each TCR beta chain was defined by its CDR3 amino acid sequence together with its V-gene family, and reads without a unique V-gene family were excluded. To address suspected cross-contamination and a sequencing artifact, a later analysis removed 450 to 700 highly shared, low-generation-probability nucleotide sequences. In a later analysis, a clonal expansion index for each public chain was calculated from normalized within-repertoire ranks of inferred template counts. A later analysis computed generation probabilities with a VDJ recombination model fitted to out-of-frame rearrangements, and checked the results against IGoR. A later analysis scored TCR-TCR, TCR-HLA and TCR-CMV co-occurrence with hypergeometric tests, applying a repertoire-size bias correction to TCR pairs. False discovery rates were estimated in a later analysis by permuting HLA or CMV assignments 20 times. In a later analysis, co-occurring TCRs were grouped using DBSCAN, with TCRdist sequence similarity added in when clustering inside HLA-allele-positive subsets. Co-occurrence clustering excluded repertoires with fewer than 30,000 or more than 120,000 public chains, plus five with anomalous nucleotide sharing. Not all clones reach the TCRdb copy of this immuneACCESS table, which keeps in-frame sequences only. Checked studies attribute under half of the gap to unresolved V genes and leave the rest unexplained. That table supplies the V and J calls and clone size; D and trimming were determined from the DNA. In all, the sample holds around 200,000 clones, and roughly 84% of those were seen once. The ten largest clones add up to 1.7% of the sample.

Inclusive of the bounding cysteine and phenylalanine, the CDR3 is 15 residues long. The entry retains the CDR3 DNA only, 45 bases that are in frame from base 1. V is cut by 1 base and J by 7 bases, and the space between the germline ends is 14 bases. From a lookup of the germline V gene, CDR1 and CDR2 are SGHNT and YENEEA. The cohort consisted of approximately 690 healthy bone marrow donors. All cohort members were sampled while nominally healthy, although unrecorded immune exposures were likely present. The donor tested CMV seronegative, placing the donor among the 350 or so seronegative members of the cohort. A peripheral blood sample was collected from each donor, and TCR beta sequencing was performed on peripheral blood mononuclear cells. The Qiagen DNeasy Blood Extraction Kit was used to extract genomic DNA from the blood cell samples.

The sequenced material came from PBMCs. The sequence links TRBV11-3 to TRBJ2-1; a weak D assignment points to TRBD2 (5 bases agree). This sequence was found in a man aged 45-65 years in good health and CMV-seronegative. The CDR3 loop reads CASSLGQSSRNEQFF. Read as DNA, the sequence is TGTGCCAGCAGCTTAGGGCAGTCTAGCAGAAATGAGCAGTTCTTC. The entire variable domain, with the stretches around the CDR3 drawn from the reference TRBV11-3 and TRBJ2-1 proteins, is EAGVVQSPRYKIIEKKQPVAFWCNPISGHNTLYWYLQNLGQGPELLIRYENEEAVDDSQLPKDRFSAERLKGVDSTLKIQPAELGDSAVYLCASSLGQSSRNEQFFGPGTRLTVL.